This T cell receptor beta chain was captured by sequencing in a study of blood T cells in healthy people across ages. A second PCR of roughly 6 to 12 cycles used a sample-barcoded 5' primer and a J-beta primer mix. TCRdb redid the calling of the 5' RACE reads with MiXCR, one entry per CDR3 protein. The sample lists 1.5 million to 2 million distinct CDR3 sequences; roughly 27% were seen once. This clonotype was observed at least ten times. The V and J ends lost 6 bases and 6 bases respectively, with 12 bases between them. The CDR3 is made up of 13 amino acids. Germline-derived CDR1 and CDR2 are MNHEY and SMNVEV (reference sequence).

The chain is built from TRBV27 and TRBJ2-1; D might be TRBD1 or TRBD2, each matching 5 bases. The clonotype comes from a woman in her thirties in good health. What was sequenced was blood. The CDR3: CASSLVGANEQFF. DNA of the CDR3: TGTGCCAGCAGCTTGGTCGGGGCCAATGAGCAGTTCTTC.